These T cell receptor beta chains were read from a single sample in a study. TCRdb re-called the RT-PCR reads with MiXCR, one entry per CDR3 protein. Of about 700,000 distinct CDR3 sequences in the sample, 11% to 15% were seen once. Sequencing was performed on memory CD4+ T cells from blood. Receptors were obtained from a female donor in good health, serving as a healthy control. Each CDR3 is given with its conserved first and last residue. Fields, in order: J gene, V gene, clone size, D gene, CDR3 protein, CDR3 DNA. D genes are given only for firm matches. The size field is filled for only some rows; it gives once, few, many or a size class.

>TRBJ2-7|TRBV29-1|many|NA
CSVDKDVYKQGPGLNEQYF
TGCAGCGTGGATAAGGATGTGTACAAACAAGGACCGGGTTTGAACGAGCAGTACTTC
>TRBJ2-7|TRBV18|few|NA
CASSQLVGRRAYEQYF
TGTGCCAGCTCACAATTAGTGGGACGGAGAGCCTACGAGCAGTACTTC
>TRBJ2-2|TRBV2|NA|NA
CASSRGAGTGELFF
TGTGCCAGCAGTCGAGGAGCGGGTACCGGGGAGCTGTTTTTT
>TRBJ2-2|TRBV6-2/TRBV6-3|few|NA
CASSYSIRSGVYTGELFF
TGTGCCAGCAGTTACTCAATTCGTTCGGGAGTATACACCGGGGAGCTGTTTTTT
>TRBJ2-2|TRBV29-1|NA|TRBD2
CSAGTRTNTGELFF
TGCAGCGCCGGGACTAGGACGAACACCGGGGAGCTGTTTTTT
>TRBJ1-1|TRBV29-1|many|NA
CSVRGEGTEAFF
TGCAGCGTCCGTGGGGAGGGCACTGAAGCTTTCTTT
>TRBJ1-4|TRBV20-1|few|TRBD1
CSARALTGGEKLFF
TGCAGTGCTAGAGCTTTAACAGGGGGAGAAAAACTGTTTTTT
>TRBJ2-2|TRBV20-1|few|NA
CSARQVENTGELFF
TGCAGTGCTAGACAGGTGGAGAACACCGGGGAGCTGTTTTTT
>TRBJ2-1|TRBV7-2|NA|TRBD2
CASSLVVAGGSDEQFF
TGTGCCAGCAGCTTAGTAGTAGCGGGAGGAAGCGATGAGCAGTTCTTC
>TRBJ2-2|TRBV20-1|few|TRBD1
CSANRGHTGELFF
TGCAGTGCTAACAGGGGGCACACCGGGGAGCTGTTTTTT
>TRBJ2-1|TRBV3-1|NA|TRBD2
CASSPGLAGGGHEQFF
TGTGCCAGCAGCCCGGGACTAGCGGGAGGTGGCCATGAGCAGTTCTTC
>TRBJ1-1|TRBV7-2|NA|NA
CASSEIGVGTEAFF
TGTGCCAGCAGCGAAATTGGGGTAGGGACTGAAGCTTTCTTT
>TRBJ1-1|TRBV6-6|many|NA
CASSTLIRPDGTEAFF
TGTGCCAGCAGTACTCTCATTCGCCCAGATGGCACTGAAGCTTTCTTT
>TRBJ1-1|TRBV7-2|many|NA
CASSLALGAEAFF
TGTGCCAGCAGCTTAGCGTTAGGTGCTGAAGCTTTCTTT